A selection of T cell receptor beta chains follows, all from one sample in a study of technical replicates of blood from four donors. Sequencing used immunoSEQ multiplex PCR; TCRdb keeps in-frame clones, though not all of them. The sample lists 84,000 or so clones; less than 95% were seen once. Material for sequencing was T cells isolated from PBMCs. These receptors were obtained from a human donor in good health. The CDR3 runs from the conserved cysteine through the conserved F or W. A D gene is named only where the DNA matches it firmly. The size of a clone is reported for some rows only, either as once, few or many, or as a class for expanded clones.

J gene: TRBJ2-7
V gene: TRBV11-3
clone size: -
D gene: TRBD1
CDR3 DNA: TGTGCCAGCAGCTTAGAGAAGACAGGGGGGTCCTACGAGCAGTACTTC
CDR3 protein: CASSLEKTGGSYEQYF

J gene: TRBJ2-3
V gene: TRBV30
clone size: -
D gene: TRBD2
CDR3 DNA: TGTGCCTGGAGTAGTACCGGGGGGGCCGCAGATACGCAGTATTTT
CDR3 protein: CAWSSTGGAADTQYF

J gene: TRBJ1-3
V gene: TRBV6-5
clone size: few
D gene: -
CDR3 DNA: TGTGCCAGCAGTTACTCGACTGCTGGAAACACCATATATTTT
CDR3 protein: CASSYSTAGNTIYF

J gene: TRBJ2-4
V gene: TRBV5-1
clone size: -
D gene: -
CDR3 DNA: TGCGCCAGCAGCTTGGGGGGCAAGGACATTCAGTACTTC
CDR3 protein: CASSLGGKDIQYF

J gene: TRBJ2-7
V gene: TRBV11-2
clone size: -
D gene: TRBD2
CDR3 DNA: TGTGCCAGCAGCGCAACTAGCGGGAGAGGATACGAGCAGTACTTC
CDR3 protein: CASSATSGRGYEQYF

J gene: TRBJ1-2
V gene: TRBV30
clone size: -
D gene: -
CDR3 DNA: TGTGCCTGGAGTCCCGGATACAGGGATGGCTACACCTTC
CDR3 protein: CAWSPGYRDGYTF

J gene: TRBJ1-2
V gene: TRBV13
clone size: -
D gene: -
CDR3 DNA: TGTGCCAGCAGCTTAGATCGGAGTGGCTACACCTTC
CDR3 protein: CASSLDRSGYTF

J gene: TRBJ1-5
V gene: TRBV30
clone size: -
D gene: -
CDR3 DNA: TGTGCCTGGAGTGTACGCGGGGATCAGCCCCAGCATTTT
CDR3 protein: CAWSVRGDQPQHF

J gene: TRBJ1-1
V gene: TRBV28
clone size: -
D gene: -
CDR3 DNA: TGTGCCAGCAGTTTCTCTAGAGGACAGCACACTGAAGCTTTCTTT
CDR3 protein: CASSFSRGQHTEAFF

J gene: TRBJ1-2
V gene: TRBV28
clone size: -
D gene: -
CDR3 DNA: TGTGCCAGCAGCCTGTCTGACAGCAACTATGGCTACACCTTC
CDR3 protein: CASSLSDSNYGYTF

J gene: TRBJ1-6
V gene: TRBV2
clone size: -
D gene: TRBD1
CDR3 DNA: TGTGCCAGCGCATTGGGACAGGGCGCATCACCCCTCCACTTT
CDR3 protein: CASALGQGASPLHF

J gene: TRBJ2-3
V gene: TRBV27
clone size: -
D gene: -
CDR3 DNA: TGTGCCAGCAGTTTATGGAGCCCTCTTAGCACAGATACGCAGTATTTT
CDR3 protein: CASSLWSPLSTDTQYF

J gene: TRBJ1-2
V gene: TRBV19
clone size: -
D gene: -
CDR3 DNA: TGTGCCAGTAGTATAGTACAGGGCGAGTATGGCTACACCTTC
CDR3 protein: CASSIVQGEYGYTF

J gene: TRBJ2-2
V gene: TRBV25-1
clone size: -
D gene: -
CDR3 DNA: TGTGCCAGCGGTTGGAGGGGGCCGAACACCGGGGAGCTGTTTTTT
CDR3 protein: CASGWRGPNTGELFF

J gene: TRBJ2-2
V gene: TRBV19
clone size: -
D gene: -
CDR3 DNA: TGTGCCAGTAGTATGAGCCCGAACACCGGGGAGCTGTTTTTT
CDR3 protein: CASSMSPNTGELFF

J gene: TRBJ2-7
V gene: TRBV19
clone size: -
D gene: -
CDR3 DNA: TGTGCCAGTAGTCAGGGGCCCGGCGAGCAGTACTTC
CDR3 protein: CASSQGPGEQYF

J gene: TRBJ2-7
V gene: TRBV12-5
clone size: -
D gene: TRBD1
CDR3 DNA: TGTGCTAGTGGTTTGAGGTTTGGGACAGACTCCTACGAGCAGTACTTC
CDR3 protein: CASGLRFGTDSYEQYF

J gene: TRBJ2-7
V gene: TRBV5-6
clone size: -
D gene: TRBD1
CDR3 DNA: TGTGCCAGCAGCTTCTGGGACAGGATCTACGAGCAGTACTTC
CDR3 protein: CASSFWDRIYEQYF

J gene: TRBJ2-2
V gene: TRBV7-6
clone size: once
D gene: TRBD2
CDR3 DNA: TGTGCCAGCAGCTTTCTTCCGGGACTAGCGAGGTCCGGGGAGCTGTTTTTT
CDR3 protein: CASSFLPGLARSGELFF

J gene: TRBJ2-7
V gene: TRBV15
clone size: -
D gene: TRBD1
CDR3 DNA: TGTGCCACCAGCAGTTATACAGGGGGCCTCTACGAGCAGTACTTC
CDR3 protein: CATSSYTGGLYEQYF

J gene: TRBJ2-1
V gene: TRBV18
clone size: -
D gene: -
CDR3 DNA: TGTGCCAGCTCAGGCAGCCTCGGGGATGAGCAGTTCTTC
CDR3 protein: CASSGSLGDEQFF

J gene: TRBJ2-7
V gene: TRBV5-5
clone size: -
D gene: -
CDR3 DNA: TGTGCCAGCAGCTTGTGGGCAGGCTACGAGCAGTACTTC
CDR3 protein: CASSLWAGYEQYF

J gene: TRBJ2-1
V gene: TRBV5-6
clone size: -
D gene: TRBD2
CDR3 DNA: TGTGCCAGCTTCAGACTAGCGGGAGATGATGAGCAGTTCTTC
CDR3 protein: CASFRLAGDDEQFF

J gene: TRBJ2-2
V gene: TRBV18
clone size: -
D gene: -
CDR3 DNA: TGTGCCAGCTCACCGGCCGGGGGTTATAACACCGGGGAGCTGTTTTTT
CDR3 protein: CASSPAGGYNTGELFF

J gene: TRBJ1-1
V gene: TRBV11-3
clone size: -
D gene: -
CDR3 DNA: TGTGCCAGCAGCTTAGATACGCACAAGAACACTGAAGCTTTCTTT
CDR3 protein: CASSLDTHKNTEAFF

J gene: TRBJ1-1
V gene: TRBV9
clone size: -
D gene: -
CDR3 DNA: TGTGCCAGCAGCGTAGATGCAGGGGTGGACACTGAAGCTTTCTTT
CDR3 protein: CASSVDAGVDTEAFF

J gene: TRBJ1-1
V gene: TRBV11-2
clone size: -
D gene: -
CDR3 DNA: TGTGCCAGCAGCCCGAGGGGGAATGACACTGAAGCTTTCTTT
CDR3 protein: CASSPRGNDTEAFF

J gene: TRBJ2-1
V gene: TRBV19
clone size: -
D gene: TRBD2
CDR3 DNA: TGTGCCAGTAGCATTGAGACTAGCGGTAATGAGCAGTTCTTC
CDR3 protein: CASSIETSGNEQFF

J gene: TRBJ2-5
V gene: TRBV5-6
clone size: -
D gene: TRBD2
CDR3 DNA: TGTGCCAGCAGCTTGGCAGGCAGGGACTACCAGTACTTC
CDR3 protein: CASSLAGRDYQYF

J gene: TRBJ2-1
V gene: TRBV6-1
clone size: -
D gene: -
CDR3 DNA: TGTGCCAGCCCTAAGGGGGGGTTATACAATGAGCAGTTCTTC
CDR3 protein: CASPKGGLYNEQFF

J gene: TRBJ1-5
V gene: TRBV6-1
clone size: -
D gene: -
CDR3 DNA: TGTGCCAGCGGTGAGAGGGAACCCGATAGCAATCAGCCCCAGCATTTT
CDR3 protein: CASGEREPDSNQPQHF

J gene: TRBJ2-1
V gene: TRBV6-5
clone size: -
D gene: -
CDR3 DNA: TGTGCCAGCAGTTACTCGACTCGGGGGGCCGGGGATGAGCAGTTCTTC
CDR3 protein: CASSYSTRGAGDEQFF

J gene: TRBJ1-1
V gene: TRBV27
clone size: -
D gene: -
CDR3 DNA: TGTGCCAGCAGTCCGCAGGGGAGAAGGAAGAACACTGAAGCTTTCTTT
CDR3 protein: CASSPQGRRKNTEAFF

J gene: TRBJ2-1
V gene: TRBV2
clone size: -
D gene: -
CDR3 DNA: TGTGCCAGCAGTGGTCTGGCGGTAAGCTCCTACAATGAGCAGTTCTTC
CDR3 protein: CASSGLAVSSYNEQFF

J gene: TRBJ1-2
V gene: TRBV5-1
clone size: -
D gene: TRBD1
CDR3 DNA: TGCGCCAGCAGCCAGGGACAGGGCCGTATTAGCTATGGCTACACCTTC
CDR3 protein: CASSQGQGRISYGYTF

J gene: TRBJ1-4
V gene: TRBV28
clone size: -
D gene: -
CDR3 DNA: TGTGCCAGCAGTTTAGGGGCAAATGAAAAACTGTTTTTT
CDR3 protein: CASSLGANEKLFF

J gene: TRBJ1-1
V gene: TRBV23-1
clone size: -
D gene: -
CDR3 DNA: TGCGCCAGCAGTCATGTCGGGCAGGGTGAAATGAACACTGAAGCTTTCTTT
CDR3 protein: CASSHVGQGEMNTEAFF

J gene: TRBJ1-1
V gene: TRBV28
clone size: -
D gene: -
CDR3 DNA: TGTGCCCTCGGGCCAGGGTTCACTGAAGCTTTCTTT
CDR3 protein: CALGPGFTEAFF